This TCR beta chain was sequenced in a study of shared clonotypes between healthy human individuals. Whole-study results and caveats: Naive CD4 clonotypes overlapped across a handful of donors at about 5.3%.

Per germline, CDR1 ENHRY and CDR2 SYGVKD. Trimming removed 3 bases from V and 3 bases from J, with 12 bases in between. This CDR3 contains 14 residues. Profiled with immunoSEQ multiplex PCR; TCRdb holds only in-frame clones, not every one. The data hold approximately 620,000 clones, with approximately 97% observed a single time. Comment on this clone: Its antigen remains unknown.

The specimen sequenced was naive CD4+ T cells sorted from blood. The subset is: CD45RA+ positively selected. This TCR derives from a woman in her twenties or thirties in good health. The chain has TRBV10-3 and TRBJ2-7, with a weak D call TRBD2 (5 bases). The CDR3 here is CAISDKGLSYEQYF. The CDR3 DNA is TGTGCCATCAGTGACAAAGGACTGAGCTACGAGCAGTACTTC.